The 27 T cell receptor beta chains presented below share a single source sample, sequenced in a study of spatial heterogeneity in lung cancer. TCRdb used MiXCR to reprocess the 5' RACE reads, holding one entry per CDR3 protein. The data contain a few thousand distinct CDR3 sequences, around 3.5% of them singletons. As to time point: sample taken at primary tumor resection. The sequencing here drew on lung tissue, taken at surgery. The receptors come from a human donor with early-stage non-small cell lung cancer.

This clonotype has a count of ten or more. Because this beta chain is a stray read in a library intended to capture alpha chains, its abundance should not be given much weight. The chain recombines TRBV7-9 with TRBJ1-1; 8 bases map to TRBD1. There are 14 residues in the CDR3. Germline CDR1 and CDR2: SEHNR and FQNEAQ (reference sequence). The trim removed 7 bases at V and 0 bases at J, leaving 4 bases unmatched. The CDR3 coding sequence is TGTGCCAGCATCCCACAGGGGGTGAACACTGAAGCTTTCTTT. It yields the protein CASIPQGVNTEAFF.

By its share, this clonotype is medium-sized (0.01 to 0.1%). Within a library made for alpha chains, this beta chain is off target, and its count is uninformative. V usage is TRBV5-6 and J usage is TRBJ2-3, with TRBD1 matching over 7 bases. The germline V gene has CDR1 SGHDT and CDR2 YYEEEE. V lost 7 bases and J lost 4; bases outside the gene matches: 6. This CDR3 comprises 13 residues. CDR3 DNA: TGTGCCAGCGGCCGACAGGGCCCAGATACGCAGTATTTT. It specifies CASGRQGPDTQYF. Filled out from reference TRBV5-6 and TRBJ2-3, the complete variable domain reads DAGVTQSPTHLIKTRGQQVTLRCSPKSGHDTVSWYQQALGQGPQFIFQYYEEEERQRGNFPDRFSGHQFPNYSSELNVNALLLGDSALYLCASGRQGPDTQYFGPGTRLTVL.

Within the sample, this clonotype is medium-sized. Within a library made for alpha chains, this beta chain is off target, and its count is uninformative. The gene calls are TRBV2 and TRBJ2-3, with unresolved D. CDR3 length: 11 residues. Trimming took off 3 bases at V and 6 bases at J, with 4 bases between the two ends. CDR1 and CDR2 from the germline V gene are SNHLY and FYNNEI. The CDR3 sequence is CASSDWDTQYF. The CDR3 nucleotides read TGTGCCAGCAGTGATTGGGATACGCAGTATTTT.

This clonotype has ten or more counts. Since the library was made to target alpha chains, this beta chain is a stray read and its abundance is not meaningful. The chain has TRBV6-1 and TRBJ1-5; 10 bases fit TRBD1. Germline loops: CDR1 MNHNS, CDR2 SASEGT. This CDR3 comprises 14 residues. V trimming: 5 bases; J trimming: 6 bases; junction bases outside the gene matches: 4. CDR3 bases: TGTGCCAGCAGTAGGACAGGGGGGCGTCAGCCCCAGCATTTT. Protein: CASSRTGGRQPQHF.

This clonotype showed up just a few times. This beta chain lies outside the target of a library built for alpha chains; its clone size means little. The V call is TRBV12-3 or TRBV12-4, the J call TRBJ1-3, with TRBD1 identical over 7 bases. CDR3 size: 13 residues. J lost 4 bases, V lost 5 bases, and 2 bases had no gene match. The CDR3 loop reads CASSPGQGNTIYF. In DNA form, the CDR3 reads TGTGCCAGCAGTCCGGGACAGGGAAACACCATATATTTT.

By proportion, this clonotype is medium-sized (0.01 to 0.1%). Little can be read into the size of this beta chain, an off-target read in a library designed for alpha chains. The J gene is TRBJ2-5, the V gene TRBV29-1, with D uncertain. This CDR3 has 10 residues. V lost 1 base and J 5 bases, leaving 2 bases between the germline ends. Germline CDR1 SQVTM, CDR2 ANQGSEA. The DNA for the CDR3 is TGCAGCGTTGAAGTGGAGACCCAGTACTTC. Translating gives CSVEVETQYF.

In its sample, this clonotype ranks as medium-sized (0.01 to 0.1%). This beta chain is a stray read from a library made for alpha chains; its abundance is not meaningful. The genes are TRBV7-2 and TRBJ1-5; no firm D call. The V end lost 1 base, the J end lost 3 bases, and 7 bases lay between the germline ends. The CDR3 length is 14 residues. The germline CDR1 and CDR2 sequences are SGHTA and FQGNSA. In DNA, the CDR3 is TGTGCCAGCAGCTTAGAGCTCGCCAATCAGCCCCAGCATTTT. Translating it yields CASSLELANQPQHF.

This clonotype is labeled medium-sized (0.01 to 0.1%). Because this beta chain is a stray read in a library intended to capture alpha chains, its abundance should not be given much weight. This rearrangement joins TRBV19 to TRBJ1-2, with D tentatively TRBD1 (6 bases). The ends were cut back, 5 bases at V and 4 bases at J, with 17 bases in the middle. Germline V lookup: CDR1 LNHDA, CDR2 SQIVND (reference sequence). CDR3 length: 15 amino acids. The DNA of the CDR3 is TGTGCCAGTAGTCCGGACAGTGGGGGGTCCTATGGCTACACCTTC. Protein sequence: CASSPDSGGSYGYTF.

Relative to its sample, this clonotype is medium-sized (0.01 to 0.1%). For a library built for alpha chains, this beta chain is a stray read; little rests on its size. The chain employs TRBV12-3 or TRBV12-4 and TRBJ1-1; no definite D call. The CDR3 sequence is 11 residues long. V was cut by 6 bases and J by 7 bases, with 9 bases left in between. CDR3 sequence: CASSRLNEAFF. In DNA form, the CDR3 reads TGTGCCAGCAGCCGTCTTAATGAAGCTTTCTTT.

By its share, this clonotype is medium-sized. Being off target in a library aimed at alpha chains, this beta chain has a size of little meaning. V is TRBV11-2 and J is TRBJ2-1, with a tentative D call TRBD2 (5 bases). The germline V gene encodes CDR1 SGHAT and CDR2 FQNNGV. Trimming stripped 1 base from V and 8 bases from J, with 9 bases between. CDR3 length: 13 amino acids. The CDR3 sequence: CASSLATGYEQFF. In nucleotides, the CDR3 is TGTGCCAGCAGCTTAGCAACGGGGTATGAGCAGTTCTTC.

This clonotype was counted many times. Found in a library prepared for alpha chains, this beta chain is an off-target read, and its abundance has little meaning. This chain connects TRBV2 to TRBJ2-5; D is uncertain. Germline CDR1 and CDR2: SNHLY and FYNNEI. V dropped 1 base and J dropped 7 bases, with 4 bases sitting between them. This CDR3 has 11 amino acids. The CDR3 DNA sequence: TGTGCCAGCAGTGAAGGGCGGACCCAGTACTTC. It is translated as CASSEGRTQYF. Looking up the rest from reference TRBV2 and TRBJ2-5 gives the full variable domain: EPEVTQTPSHQVTQMGQEVILRCVPISNHLYFYWYRQILGQKVEFLVSFYNNEISEKSEIFDDQFSVERPDGSNFTLKIRSTKLEDSAMYFCASSEGRTQYFGPGTRLLVL.

About this clonotype itself: This beta chain turned up in a library designed for alpha chains; as an off-target read, its abundance says little. The chain couples TRBV5-1 to TRBJ2-5; D may be TRBD2 (5 bases). V dropped 0 bases and J dropped 5 bases, with 11 bases sitting between them. The CDR3 contains 14 residues. The germline V gene has CDR1 SGHRS and CDR2 YFSETQ. The CDR3 loop reads CASSLGRRGETQYF. As DNA, the CDR3 is TGCGCCAGCAGCTTGGGGCGCCGAGGGGAGACCCAGTACTTC.

This clonotype has a count of ten or more. In a library made to pick up alpha chains, this beta chain is a stray read with a size that means little. The rearrangement uses TRBV28 and TRBJ2-5; 8 positions agree with TRBD1. V was pared by 5 bases and J by 2 bases, with 10 bases of the junction left unmatched. Per the germline V gene, CDR1 is MDHEN and CDR2 is SYDVKM. This CDR3 is 16 amino acids long. CDR3 DNA: TGTGCCAGCAGTCCGTTAGGACAGGGCATGCAAGAGACCCAGTACTTC. As protein: CASSPLGQGMQETQYF.

By sample fraction, this clonotype is medium-sized. Within a library made for alpha chains, this beta chain is off target, and its count is uninformative. The CDR3 sequence: CASSWTRLNRGTGELFF. The DNA for the CDR3 is TGCGCCAGCAGCTGGACCCGACTAAACCGAGGCACCGGGGAGCTGTTTTTT. The chain combines TRBV5-1 with TRBJ2-2, with D possibly being TRBD2 (5 bases). The CDR3 is made up of 17 amino acids. V was clipped by 3 bases and J by 4 bases, with 19 bases between them. Germline CDR1 is SGHRS and CDR2 is YFSETQ. The whole variable domain, remainder taken from reference TRBV5-1 and TRBJ2-2, is KAGVTQTPRYLIKTRGQQVTLSCSPISGHRSVSWYQQTPGQGLQFLFEYFSETQRNKGNFPGRFSGRQFSNSRSEMNVSTLELGDSALYLCASSWTRLNRGTGELFFGEGSRLTVL.

This clonotype was detected many times. The size of this beta chain means little, since it is a stray read in a library made for alpha chains. The chain recombines TRBV28 with TRBJ1-5, with D unclear. The germline V and J ends were trimmed by 2 bases and 7 bases, with 9 bases remaining between them. CDR3 length: 13 residues. Germline values: CDR1 MDHEN, CDR2 SYDVKM. The CDR3 coding sequence is TGTGCCAGCAGTTTAGGAGGAAAGCAGCCCCAGCATTTT. This sequence encodes CASSLGGKQPQHF.

By share of the sample, this clonotype is medium-sized (0.01 to 0.1%). This beta chain came through as a stray read in a library set up for alpha chains, and its size says little. The V gene is TRBV7-9, the J gene TRBJ1-5; a possible D gene is TRBD1 (5 bases). The CDR3 length is 16 residues. Germline CDR1 and CDR2: SEHNR and FQNEAQ (reference sequence). Trimming cost V 1 base and J 8 bases, with 18 bases left between them. The CDR3 here is CASSLGAGALIEPQHF. CDR3 in DNA: TGTGCCAGCAGCTTAGGTGCTGGGGCCCTAATTGAGCCCCAGCATTTT.

This clonotype was recorded many times. Because the library targeted alpha chains, this beta chain is an off-target read whose size means little. The gene calls are TRBV5-1 and TRBJ1-2; D remains ambiguous. The CDR3 is made up of 14 amino acids. Germline-derived CDR1 and CDR2 are SGHRS and YFSETQ. Between the trimmed V and J ends, which lost 1 base and 4 bases, there was a span of 11 bases. CDR3 nucleotide sequence: TGCGCCAGCAGCTTGAAGGGCCCCATCTATGGCTACACCTTC. Amino acids: CASSLKGPIYGYTF.

In its sample, this clonotype ranks as medium-sized. This beta chain was picked up by a library intended for alpha chains and is off target, so its count carries little meaning. This rearrangement joins TRBV27 to TRBJ1-3, with 7 bases identical to TRBD1. This CDR3 is built from 15 residues. Germline CDR1 reads MNHEY; CDR2 reads SMNVEV (reference sequence). V shed 7 bases, J shed 1 base, and the junction held 7 bases outside the gene matches. CDR3 residues: CASKKDRWSGNTIYF. CDR3 DNA sequence: TGTGCCAGCAAGAAGGACAGGTGGTCTGGAAACACCATATATTTT.

Turning to this clonotype: This beta chain was picked up by a library intended for alpha chains and is off target, so its count carries little meaning. V is TRBV4-2 and J is TRBJ1-6, with D unresolved. This CDR3 region has 16 residues. Trimming pared 1 base from V and 7 bases from J, leaving 14 bases between. Germline CDR1 and CDR2: LGHNA and YNFKEQ. The DNA for the CDR3 is TGTGCCAGCAGCCAAGGCAGACCGATGGGGAATTCACCCCTCCACTTT. It specifies CASSQGRPMGNSPLHF.

Sample share makes this clonotype medium-sized. The size of this beta chain means little, since it is a stray read in a library made for alpha chains. The CDR3 coding sequence is TGTGCCAGCAACGGGGGCTCCACACGGGGAACCGGGGAGCTGTTTTTT. This gives the protein CASNGGSTRGTGELFF. The chain has TRBV2 and TRBJ2-2; tentatively, D is TRBD1 or TRBD2 (6 bases each). Germline CDR1 is SNHLY and CDR2 is FYNNEI. The CDR3 has 16 amino acids. Trimming left V 7 bases short and J 5 bases short, with 20 bases between. Using reference TRBV2 and TRBJ2-2 for the parts outside the CDR3, the full variable domain is EPEVTQTPSHQVTQMGQEVILRCVPISNHLYFYWYRQILGQKVEFLVSFYNNEISEKSEIFDDQFSVERPDGSNFTLKIRSTKLEDSAMYFCASNGGSTRGTGELFFGEGSRLTVL.

This clonotype was seen repeatedly, ten times or more. This beta chain came through as a stray read in a library set up for alpha chains, and its size says little. This chain joins TRBV28 and TRBJ1-6; the match to TRBD1 covers 7 bases. V gave up 5 bases and J gave up 4 bases; unmatched junction bases: 5. CDR3 length equals 15 residues. The germline CDR1 and CDR2 sequences are MDHEN and SYDVKM. Here the CDR3 reads CASSTRQGYNSPLHF. CDR3 bases: TGTGCCAGCAGTACCCGACAGGGTTATAATTCACCCCTCCACTTT. Looking up the rest from reference TRBV28 and TRBJ1-6 gives the full variable domain: DVKVTQSSRYLVKRTGEKVFLECVQDMDHENMFWYRQDPGLGLRLIYFSYDVKMKEKGDIPEGYSVSREKKERFSLILESASTNQTSMYLCASSTRQGYNSPLHFGNGTRLTVT.

This clonotype is termed medium-sized. With the library built for alpha chains, this beta chain is off target and its frequency is not meaningful. CDR3 nucleotide sequence: TGTGCCAGCAGCTTAGTAGGGGGCGCGGCCACTGAAGCTTTCTTT. Protein: CASSLVGGAATEAFF. V gene TRBV7-2 combines with J gene TRBJ1-1; 7 nucleotides match TRBD1. CDR1 SGHTA and CDR2 FQGNSA come from the germline V gene. Trimming took 1 base from V and 4 from J; bases not matched to a gene: 6. The CDR3 covers 15 residues.

This clonotype was observed many times. Because this beta chain is a stray read in a library intended to capture alpha chains, its abundance should not be given much weight. The chain is built from TRBV30 and TRBJ2-7; D gene ambiguous. This CDR3 spans 12 amino acids. Trimming cost V 7 bases and J 3 bases, with 13 bases left between them. Germline CDR1 GTSNPN, CDR2 SVGIG (reference sequence). For the CDR3, the DNA is TGTGCCTCCTCTTTGGTAGACTACGAGCAGTACTTC. Amino acids: CASSLVDYEQYF.

This clonotype is termed medium-sized. This beta chain represents an off-target read in a library built for alpha chains; its size is of limited meaning. The V gene is TRBV7-8, the J gene TRBJ1-6; the D is unclear. Germline V lookup: CDR1 SGHVS, CDR2 FQNEAQ. Trimming stripped 5 bases from V and 9 bases from J, with 20 bases between. The CDR3 is 16 residues long. The CDR3 nucleotides read TGTGCCAGCAGCCTGGTGGGGTTGCTGACGGGTTCACCCCTCCACTTT. The encoded protein is CASSLVGLLTGSPLHF.

There are many counts of this clonotype. This beta chain represents an off-target read in a library built for alpha chains; its size is of limited meaning. This chain links TRBV4-2 with TRBJ1-5; D is unclear. This CDR3 contains 15 residues. Germline CDR1 and CDR2: LGHNA and YNFKEQ. V was pared by 1 base and J by 4 bases, with 11 bases between. CDR3 nucleotides: TGTGCCAGCAGCCAAGTTGGCCGGTATAATCAGCCCCAGCATTTT. Its protein is CASSQVGRYNQPQHF.

By share of the sample, this clonotype is medium-sized. Being off target in a library aimed at alpha chains, this beta chain has a size of little meaning. The V call is TRBV7-6, the J call TRBJ1-1, with D tentatively TRBD1 (6 bases). Deletions cut 5 bases from V and 3 bases from J, with 19 bases between. The CDR3 length is 16 residues. CDR1 is SGHVS, CDR2 FNYEAQ, per germline. The CDR3: CASSTSDRMGDTEAFF. DNA of the CDR3: TGTGCCAGCAGCACGTCCGACAGGATGGGGGACACTGAAGCTTTCTTT.

By its share, this clonotype is medium-sized. For a library built for alpha chains, this beta chain is a stray read; little rests on its size. The chain recombines TRBV4-3 with TRBJ2-1; TRBD2 might be the D (6 bases). CDR3 length equals 16 residues. V lost 0 bases to trimming and J lost 8 bases, with 17 bases between them. From germline, CDR1 is LGHNA and CDR2 YSLEER. Here the CDR3 DNA reads TGCGCCAGCAGCCAAGATCGGGGGTTGGGAGGCCATGAGCAGTTCTTC. Translated: CASSQDRGLGGHEQFF.